This record covers a single TCR beta chain. Its antigen specificity is not known. No much larger clone exists at a distance of one base, and base qualities are not known. To demonstrate the VDJtools post-analysis software, the study profiled TCR beta repertoires from the peripheral blood of 13 young patients with multiple sclerosis. The multiple sclerosis patients were children and adolescents ranging in age from 6 to 15 years. This entry is derived from a study of post-analysis software for immune sequencing data (dated by TCRdb to about 2015). General notes on the study: Disease courses on record covered relapsing-remitting, secondary progressive and progressive-relapsing multiple sclerosis, though some patients had no subtype annotation. The patient repertoires were compared against about 10 previously published healthy control repertoires obtained from donors aged roughly 6 to 26 years. A subset of samples was prepared in parallel using single-end sample barcoding, then pooled and co-amplified after Illumina adapter ligation.

The investigation overall reported the following: Normalized Chao1 diversity was significantly lower in multiple sclerosis patients than controls, suggesting substantial peripheral T-cell clonal expansion. Strong co-clustering of samples prepared in the same batch was shown by direct clustering with F measure, prompting a batch-effect correction. The multiple sclerosis patient group was slightly younger than the control group. Significantly higher frequencies in patients than in controls were found for five or six TRBV segments, including TRBV5-6, TRBV5-1 and TRBV20-1.

The library was generated by PCR. Instrument on record: Illumina HiSeq 2500. To reduce PCR and sequencing biases, unique molecular identifiers were incorporated into the TCR beta cDNA libraries. Every 1 to 10 million input T cells yielded roughly 500,000 cDNA molecules, meaning each molecule approximated one T cell. The patient libraries were prepared and sequenced using the same protocol as the earlier healthy control dataset. Within a given batch, samples were prepared together, multiplexed and sequenced on the same HiSeq lane. The paper's data handling went like this. Raw barcoded reads were processed with MIGEC, and single-read molecular identifier groups were discarded before consensus assembly and CDR3 extraction. VDJtools was used for post-analysis of the clonotype tables, and diversity was normalized by down-sampling every dataset to the size of the smallest sample. In repertoire overlap clustering, CDR3 amino acid sequences, but not nucleotide sequences, were matched to correct batch-related cross-sample contamination. TCRdb reprocessed the public reads (quality trimming at Q25 with fastp, clone calling with MiXCR) and kept in-frame beta chains. Rows are unified per CDR3 protein, each entry keeping the most common DNA and genes. TCRdb, not the original authors, processed these V and J calls. The sample table holds hundreds of thousands of distinct CDR3 sequences, of which around 27% were seen once. The ten largest make up approximately 0.6% of the sample.

From cysteine to phenylalanine, the CDR3 is 15 amino acids long. Only the CDR3 DNA is retained, 45 bases long and in frame from the first base. Relative to germline, V is 4 bases shorter and J is 2 bases shorter, with 16 bases between their ends. CDR1 SGHKS and CDR2 YYEKEE were looked up in the germline V gene (reference sequence). The receptor was isolated from a girl aged 5 to 17 with multiple sclerosis. The rearranged segments are TRBV5-5 and TRBJ2-7; TRBD2 could be the D gene, as 6 bases match. The sample was blood. DNA sequence: TGTGCCAGCAGCACCTTGGTGGGGGGTACCTACGAGCAGTACTTC. Its coded protein is CASSTLVGGTYEQYF.